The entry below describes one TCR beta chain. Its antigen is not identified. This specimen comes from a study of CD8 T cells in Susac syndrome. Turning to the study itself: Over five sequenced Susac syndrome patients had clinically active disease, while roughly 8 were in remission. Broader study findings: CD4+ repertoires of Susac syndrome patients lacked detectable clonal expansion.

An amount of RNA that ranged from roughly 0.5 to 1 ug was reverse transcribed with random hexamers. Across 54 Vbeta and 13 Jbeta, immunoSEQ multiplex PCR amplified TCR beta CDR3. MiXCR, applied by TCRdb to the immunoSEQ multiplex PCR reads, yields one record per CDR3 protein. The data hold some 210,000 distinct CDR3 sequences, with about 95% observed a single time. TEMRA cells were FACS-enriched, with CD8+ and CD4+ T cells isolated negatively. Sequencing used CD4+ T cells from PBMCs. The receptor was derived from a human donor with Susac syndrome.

CDR3 sequence reads: CASSELARETQYF. CDR3 sequence (DNA): TGTGCCAGCAGTGAACTAGCGAGGGAGACCCAGTACTTC. The rearrangement joins TRBV2 to TRBJ2-5; D is possibly TRBD2 (6 bases). The CDR3 extends over 13 amino acids. Germline V gives CDR1 SNHLY, CDR2 FYNNEI. The V end was cut by 2 bases, the J end by 5 bases, with 9 bases between.